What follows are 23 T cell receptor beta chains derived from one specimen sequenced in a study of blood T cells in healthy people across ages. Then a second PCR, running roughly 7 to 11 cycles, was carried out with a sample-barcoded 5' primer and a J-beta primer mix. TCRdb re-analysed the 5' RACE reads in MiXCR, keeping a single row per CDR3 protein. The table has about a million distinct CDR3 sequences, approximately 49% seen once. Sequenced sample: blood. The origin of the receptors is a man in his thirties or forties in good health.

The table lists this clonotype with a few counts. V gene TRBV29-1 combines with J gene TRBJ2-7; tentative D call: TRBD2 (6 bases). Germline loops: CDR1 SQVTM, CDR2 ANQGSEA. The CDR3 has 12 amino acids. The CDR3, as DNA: TGCAGGGGAGGAGGGCCCCCCTACGAGCAGTACTTC. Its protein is CRGGGPPYEQYF.

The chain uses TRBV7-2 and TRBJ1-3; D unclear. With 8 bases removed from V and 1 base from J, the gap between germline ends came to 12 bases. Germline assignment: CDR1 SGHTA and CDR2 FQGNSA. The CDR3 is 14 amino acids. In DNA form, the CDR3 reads TGTGCCAGCCGTCTACAGACTTCTGGAAACACCATATATTTT. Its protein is CASRLQTSGNTIYF.

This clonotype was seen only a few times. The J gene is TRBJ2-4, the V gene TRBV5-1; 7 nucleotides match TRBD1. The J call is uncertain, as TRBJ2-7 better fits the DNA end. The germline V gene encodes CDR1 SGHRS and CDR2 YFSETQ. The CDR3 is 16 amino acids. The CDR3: CASSTRQGKYAYEQYF. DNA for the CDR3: TGCGCCAGCAGCACCCGACAGGGAAAATATGCCTACGAGCAGTACTTC.

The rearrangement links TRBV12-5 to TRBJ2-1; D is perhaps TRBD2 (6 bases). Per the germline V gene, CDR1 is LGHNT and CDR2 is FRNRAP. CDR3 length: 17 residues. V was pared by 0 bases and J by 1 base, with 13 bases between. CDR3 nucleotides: TGTGCTAGTGGTTTGGTACGAGGTAGCGGATCCTACAATGAGCAGTTCTTC. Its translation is CASGLVRGSGSYNEQFF.

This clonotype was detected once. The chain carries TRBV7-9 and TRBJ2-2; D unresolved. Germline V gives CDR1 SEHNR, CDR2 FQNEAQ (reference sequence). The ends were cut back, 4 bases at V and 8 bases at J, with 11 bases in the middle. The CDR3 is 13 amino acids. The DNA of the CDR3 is TGTGCCAGCAGCTACGGTCCGGCGGGGGAGCTGTTTTTT. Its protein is CASSYGPAGELFF.

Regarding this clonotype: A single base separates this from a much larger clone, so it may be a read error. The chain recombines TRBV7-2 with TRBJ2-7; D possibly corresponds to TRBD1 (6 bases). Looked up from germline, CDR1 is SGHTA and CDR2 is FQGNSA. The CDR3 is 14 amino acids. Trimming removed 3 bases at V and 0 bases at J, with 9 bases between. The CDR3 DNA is TGTGCCAGCAGCTTCGACAGGTACTCCTACGAGCAGTACTTC. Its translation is CASSFDRYSYEQYF.

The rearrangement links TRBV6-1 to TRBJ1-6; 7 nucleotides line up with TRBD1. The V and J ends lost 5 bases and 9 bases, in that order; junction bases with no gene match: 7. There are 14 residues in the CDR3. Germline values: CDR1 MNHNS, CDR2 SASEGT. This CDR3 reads CASSTGEGGSPLHF. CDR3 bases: TGTGCCAGCAGTACAGGGGAAGGTGGTTCACCCCTCCACTTT.

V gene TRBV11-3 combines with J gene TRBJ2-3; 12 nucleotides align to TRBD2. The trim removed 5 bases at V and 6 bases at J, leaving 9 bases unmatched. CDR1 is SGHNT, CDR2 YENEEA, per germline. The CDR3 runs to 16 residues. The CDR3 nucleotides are TGTGCCAGCAGCCCCACGACTAGCGGGGGAGTCGATACGCAGTATTTT. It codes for CASSPTTSGGVDTQYF.

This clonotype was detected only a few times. The CDR3, as DNA: TGCAGTGCTCCAGACAGGGGATCCTACGAGCAGTACTTC. It specifies CSAPDRGSYEQYF. The chain recombines TRBV20-1 with TRBJ2-7; 8 positions match TRBD1. The junction had 4 bases not matched to a gene; V was cut back by 5 bases and J by 1 base. There are 13 residues in the CDR3. Germline CDR1 DFQATT, CDR2 SNEGSKA (reference sequence).

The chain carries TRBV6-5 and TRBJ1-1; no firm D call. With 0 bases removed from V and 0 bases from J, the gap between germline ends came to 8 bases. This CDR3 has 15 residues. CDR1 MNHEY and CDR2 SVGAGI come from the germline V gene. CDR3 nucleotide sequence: TGTGCCAGCAGTTACTCAAGGTGGATGAACACTGAAGCTTTCTTT. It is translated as CASSYSRWMNTEAFF.

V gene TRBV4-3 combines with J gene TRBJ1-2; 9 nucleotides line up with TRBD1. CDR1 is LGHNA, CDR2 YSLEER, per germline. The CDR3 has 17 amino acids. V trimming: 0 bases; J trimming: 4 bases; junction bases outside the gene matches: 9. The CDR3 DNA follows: TGCGCCAGCAGCCAAGACCGGCTGGGGGACAGGGCCTATGGCTACACCTTC. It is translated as CASSQDRLGDRAYGYTF.

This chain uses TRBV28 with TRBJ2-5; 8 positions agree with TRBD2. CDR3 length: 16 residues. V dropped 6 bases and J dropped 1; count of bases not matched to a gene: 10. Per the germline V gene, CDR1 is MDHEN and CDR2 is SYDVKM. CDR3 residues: CASRNSGAGGQETQYF. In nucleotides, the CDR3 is TGTGCCAGCAGGAACTCTGGCGCGGGGGGCCAAGAGACCCAGTACTTC.

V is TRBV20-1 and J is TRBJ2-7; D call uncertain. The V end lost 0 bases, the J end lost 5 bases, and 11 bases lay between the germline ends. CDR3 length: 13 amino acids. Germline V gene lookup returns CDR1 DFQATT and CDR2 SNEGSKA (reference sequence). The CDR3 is CSARDWQIHEQYF. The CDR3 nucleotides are TGCAGTGCTAGAGATTGGCAGATCCACGAGCAGTACTTC.

The CDR3 reads CADGSSYNEQFF. In nucleotides, the CDR3 is TGTGCTGACGGGAGCTCCTACAATGAGCAGTTCTTC. The V gene is TRBV21-1, the J gene TRBJ2-1. TRBV21-1 constitutes a pseudogene. This CDR3 contains 12 residues.

The CDR3 loop is CASRWGANNQPQHF. For the CDR3, the DNA is TGTGCCAGCAGGTGGGGAGCCAACAATCAGCCCCAGCATTTT. The chain combines TRBV12-3 or TRBV12-4 with TRBJ1-5; D is unclear. V shed 6 bases and J shed 3 bases, with 12 bases lying between them. This CDR3 spans 14 amino acids.

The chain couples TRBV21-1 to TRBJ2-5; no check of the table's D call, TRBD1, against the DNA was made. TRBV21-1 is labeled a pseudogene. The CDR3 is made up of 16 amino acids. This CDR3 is CASSNGRGRKKETQYF. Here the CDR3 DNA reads TGTGCCAGCAGCAATGGGAGGGGGCGAAAGAAAGAGACCCAGTACTTC.

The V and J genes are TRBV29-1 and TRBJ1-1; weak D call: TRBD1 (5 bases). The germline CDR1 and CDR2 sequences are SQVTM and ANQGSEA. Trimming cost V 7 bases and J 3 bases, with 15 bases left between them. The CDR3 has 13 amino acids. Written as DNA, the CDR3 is TGCAGCGCCGCGGGGGATCGGGACACTGAAGCTTTCTTT. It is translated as CSAAGDRDTEAFF.

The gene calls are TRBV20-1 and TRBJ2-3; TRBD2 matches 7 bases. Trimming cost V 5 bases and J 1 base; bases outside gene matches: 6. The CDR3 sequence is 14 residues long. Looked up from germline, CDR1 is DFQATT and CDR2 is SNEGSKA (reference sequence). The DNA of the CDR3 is TGCAGTGCTGGAATAGCGGGCCGCACAGATACGCAGTATTTT. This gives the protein CSAGIAGRTDTQYF.

CDR3 amino acids: CASSPVRYNEQYF. DNA of the CDR3: TGTGCCAGCAGCCCAGTGCGCTACAATGAGCAGTACTTC. The genes are TRBV7-3 and TRBJ2-1; D not resolved. Near its end, the DNA agrees better with TRBJ2-7, so the J call may be wrong. The CDR3 contains 13 residues. Germline V lookup: CDR1 SGHTA, CDR2 FQGTGA.

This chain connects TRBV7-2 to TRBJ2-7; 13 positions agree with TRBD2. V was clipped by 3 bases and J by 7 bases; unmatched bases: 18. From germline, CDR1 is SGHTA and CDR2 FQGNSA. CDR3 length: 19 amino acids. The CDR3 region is CASSFDGTSGGAGYNEQYF. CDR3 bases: TGTGCCAGCAGCTTCGACGGTACTAGCGGGGGGGCAGGATACAATGAGCAGTACTTC.

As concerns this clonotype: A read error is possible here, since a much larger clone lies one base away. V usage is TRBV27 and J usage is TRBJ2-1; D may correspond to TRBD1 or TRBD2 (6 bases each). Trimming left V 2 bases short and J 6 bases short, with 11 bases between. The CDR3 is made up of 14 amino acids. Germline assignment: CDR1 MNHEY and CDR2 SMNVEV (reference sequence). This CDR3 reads CASSLRGVVNEQFF. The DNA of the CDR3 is TGTGCCAGCAGTTTAAGGGGGGTTGTCAATGAGCAGTTCTTC.

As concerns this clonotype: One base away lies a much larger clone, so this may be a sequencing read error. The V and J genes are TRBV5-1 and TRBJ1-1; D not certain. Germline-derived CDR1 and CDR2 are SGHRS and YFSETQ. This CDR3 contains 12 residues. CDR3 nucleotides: TGCGCCGGCAGTGCCGGTTGGGCTGAAGCTTTCTTT. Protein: CAGSAGWAEAFF.

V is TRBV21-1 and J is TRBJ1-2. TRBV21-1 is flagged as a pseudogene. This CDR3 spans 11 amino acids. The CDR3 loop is CASSKEDGNTF. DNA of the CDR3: TGTGCCAGCAGCAAAGAGGACGGTAACACCTTC.